Sequencing of this T cell receptor (beta chain) was carried out in a study of blood T cell repertoires in COVID-19. About the research overall: Acute and convalescent COVID-19 samples came from the United States, Italy and Spain. Sample material is recorded as cDNA or gDNA derived from T cells, B-cell-depleted T cells, or PBMCs.

The CDR3 contains 15 residues. Germline V CDR1 and CDR2: SGHTA, FQGTGA. With 4 bases clipped from V and 3 bases from J, the junction kept 7 bases outside the gene matches. Per the study methods: Quantification of nucleated cells was approximated via reference gene primer amplification. Generated by immunoSEQ multiplex PCR, the TCRdb table keeps only in-frame clones and is missing some. The V and J calls and clone size are taken from that table; D and trimming were inferred from the DNA. Found here are 280,000 or so clones, 70% to 90% of them singletons; the top ten hold around 12%. This TCR came from a woman aged 55-69 years with acute or convalescent COVID-19. The sequenced material came from peripheral blood. V gene TRBV7-3 combines with J gene TRBJ2-7; 9 nucleotides align to TRBD1. The CDR3 coding sequence is TGTGCCAGCAGCTCAACCCTGGGACAGGGCTACGAGCAGTACTTC. Protein product: CASSSTLGQGYEQYF.